A selection of T cell receptor beta chains follows, all from one sample in a study of T cell responses to AZD1222 COVID-19 vaccine. The protocol was immunoSEQ multiplex PCR, while the TCRdb copy is restricted to in-frame clones and leaves out a portion. The sample contains 90,000 to 95,000 clones, approximately 88% of which appear only once. Sample: peripheral blood, taken 28 days after the second AZD1222 dose. These receptors were obtained from an adult who received the AZD1222 COVID-19 vaccine. Both conserved end residues are trimmed from each CDR3. Fields, in order: V gene, J gene, CDR3 length, CDR3 protein.

>TRBV11-1|TRBJ1-6|13
ASSLNRERNSPLH
>TRBV5-1|TRBJ2-3|12
ASSRGGSTDTQY
>TRBV4-3|TRBJ2-1|12
ASSQDGRLGEQF
>TRBV11-3|TRBJ1-1|12
ASSSGHLNTEAF
>TRBV29-1|TRBJ2-1|11
SVLTSGYNEQF
>TRBV28|TRBJ1-1|12
ASSLRAGNTEAF
>TRBV3-1/TRBV3-2|TRBJ1-1|11
ASSQGQATEAF
>TRBV3-1/TRBV3-2|TRBJ2-7|12
ASSQDKRSYEQY
>TRBV5-1|TRBJ1-4|13
ASSLAGPTNEKLF
>TRBV13|TRBJ1-1|11
ASSSQGGTEAF
>TRBV9|TRBJ1-2|12
ASSVGGPASGYT
>TRBV7-9|TRBJ1-1|12
ASSLEQLNTEAF
>TRBV7-6|TRBJ2-7|11
ASSRDPSYEQY
>TRBV11-2|TRBJ2-7|13
ASSLWPGNWDEQY
>TRBV29-1|TRBJ2-3|10
SVEASTDTQY
>TRBV19|TRBJ1-4|12
ASSDRATNEKLF
>TRBV5-4|TRBJ1-1|13
ASSSGGAANTEAF
>TRBV19|TRBJ1-5|11
ASTGQNNQPQH
>TRBV21-1|TRBJ2-3|12
ASSIKRCTDTQY
>TRBV2|TRBJ2-3|11
ASTISSTDTQY
>TRBV5-1|TRBJ2-2|13
ASSLGGTRTGELF
>TRBV4-3|TRBJ2-1|14
ASSQDMGEVWNEQF
>TRBV28|TRBJ1-5|12
ASSLLGHPQPQH
>TRBV7-2|TRBJ2-7|11
ASSSFRGIGQY
>TRBV6-1|TRBJ2-1|14
ASSELGGGSYNEQF
>TRBV6-5|TRBJ1-2|13
ASRITQGALRGYT
>TRBV4-1|TRBJ1-2|16
ASSQEGGSWGQGQGYT